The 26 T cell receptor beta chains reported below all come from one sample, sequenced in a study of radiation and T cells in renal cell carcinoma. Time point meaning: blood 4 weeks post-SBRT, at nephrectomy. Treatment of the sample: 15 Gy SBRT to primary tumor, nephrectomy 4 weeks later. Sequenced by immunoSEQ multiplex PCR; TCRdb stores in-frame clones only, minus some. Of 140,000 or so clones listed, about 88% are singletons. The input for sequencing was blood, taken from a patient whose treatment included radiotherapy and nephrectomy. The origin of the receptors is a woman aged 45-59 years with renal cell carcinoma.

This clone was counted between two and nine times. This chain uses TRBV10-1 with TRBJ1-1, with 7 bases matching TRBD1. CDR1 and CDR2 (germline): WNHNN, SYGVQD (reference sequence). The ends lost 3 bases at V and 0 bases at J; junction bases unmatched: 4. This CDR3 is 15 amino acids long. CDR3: CASSDRDSLNTEAFF. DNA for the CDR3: TGCGCCAGCAGTGACAGGGACAGCTTGAACACTGAAGCTTTCTTT.

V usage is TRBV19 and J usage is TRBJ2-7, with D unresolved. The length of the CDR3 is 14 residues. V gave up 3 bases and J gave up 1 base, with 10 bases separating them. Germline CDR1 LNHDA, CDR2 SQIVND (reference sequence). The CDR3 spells CASSIGRKSYEQYF. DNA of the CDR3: TGTGCCAGTAGTATTGGAAGGAAATCCTACGAGCAGTACTTC.

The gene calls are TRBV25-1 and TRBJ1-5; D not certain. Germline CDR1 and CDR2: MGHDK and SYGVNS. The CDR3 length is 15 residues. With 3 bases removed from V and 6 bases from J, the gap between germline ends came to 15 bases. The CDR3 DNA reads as TGTGCCAGCAGTGAGTCCGGGATAGAAGGTCAGCCCCAGCATTTT. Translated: CASSESGIEGQPQHF.

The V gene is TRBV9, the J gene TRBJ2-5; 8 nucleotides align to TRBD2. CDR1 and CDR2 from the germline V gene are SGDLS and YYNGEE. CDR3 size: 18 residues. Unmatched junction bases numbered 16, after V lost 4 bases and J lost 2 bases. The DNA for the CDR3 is TGTGCCAGCAGCCCCCGGGGAAGCGGGAGAGGGGGGCAAGAGACCCAGTACTTC. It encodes CASSPRGSGRGGQETQYF. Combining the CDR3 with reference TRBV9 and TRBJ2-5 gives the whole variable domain DSGVTQTPKHLITATGQRVTLRCSPRSGDLSVYWYQQSLDQGLQFLIQYYNGEERAKGNILERFSAQQFPDLHSELNLSSLELGDSALYFCASSPRGSGRGGQETQYFGPGTRLLVL.

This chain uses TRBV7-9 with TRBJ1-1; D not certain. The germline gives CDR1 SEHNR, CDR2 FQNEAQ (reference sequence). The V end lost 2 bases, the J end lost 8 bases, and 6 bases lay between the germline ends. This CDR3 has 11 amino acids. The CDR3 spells CASSLWAEAFF. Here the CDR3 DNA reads TGTGCCAGCAGCTTATGGGCAGAAGCTTTCTTT.

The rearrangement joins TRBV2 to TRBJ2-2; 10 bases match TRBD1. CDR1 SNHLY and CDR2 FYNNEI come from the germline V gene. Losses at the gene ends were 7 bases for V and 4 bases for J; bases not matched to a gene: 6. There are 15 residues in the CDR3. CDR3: CASKVGQGSTGELFF. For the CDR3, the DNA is TGTGCCAGCAAGGTGGGACAGGGGTCCACCGGGGAGCTGTTTTTT.

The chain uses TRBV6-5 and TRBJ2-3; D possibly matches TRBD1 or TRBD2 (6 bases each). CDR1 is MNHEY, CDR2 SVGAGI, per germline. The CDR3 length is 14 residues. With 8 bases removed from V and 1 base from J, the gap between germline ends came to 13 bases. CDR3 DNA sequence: TGTGCCAGCGGAGACGGGGGCCGCACAGATACGCAGTATTTT. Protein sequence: CASGDGGRTDTQYF.

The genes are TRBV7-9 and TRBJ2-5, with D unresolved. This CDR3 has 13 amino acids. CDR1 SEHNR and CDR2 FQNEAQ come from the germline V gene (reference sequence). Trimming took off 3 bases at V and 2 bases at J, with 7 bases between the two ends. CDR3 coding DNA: TGTGCCAGCAGCTTCCCACCACAAGAGACCCAGTACTTC. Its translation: CASSFPPQETQYF.

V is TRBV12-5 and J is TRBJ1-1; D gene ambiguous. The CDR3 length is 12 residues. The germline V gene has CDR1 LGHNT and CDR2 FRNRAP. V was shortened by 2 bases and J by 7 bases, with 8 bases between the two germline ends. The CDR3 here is CASGLSDREAFF. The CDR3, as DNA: TGTGCTAGTGGTTTGAGCGACCGTGAAGCTTTCTTT.

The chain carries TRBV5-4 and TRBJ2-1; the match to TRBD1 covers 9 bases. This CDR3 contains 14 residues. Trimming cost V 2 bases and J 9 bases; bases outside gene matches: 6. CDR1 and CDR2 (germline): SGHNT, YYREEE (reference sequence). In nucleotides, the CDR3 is TGTGCCAGCAGCTTAGGGACAGGGCTCCGTGAGCAGTTCTTC. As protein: CASSLGTGLREQFF.

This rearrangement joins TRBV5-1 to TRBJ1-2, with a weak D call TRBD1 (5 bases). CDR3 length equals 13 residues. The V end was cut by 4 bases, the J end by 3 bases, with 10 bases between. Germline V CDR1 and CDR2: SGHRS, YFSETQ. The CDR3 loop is CASSLRDDYGYTF. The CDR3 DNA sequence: TGCGCCAGCAGCCTAAGGGACGACTATGGCTACACCTTC.

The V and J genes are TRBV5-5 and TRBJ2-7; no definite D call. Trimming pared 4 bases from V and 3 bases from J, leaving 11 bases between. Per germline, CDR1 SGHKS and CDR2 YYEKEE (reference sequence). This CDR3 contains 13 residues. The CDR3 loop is CASSPRLVYEQYF. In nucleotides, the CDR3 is TGTGCCAGCAGCCCCCGCTTAGTCTACGAGCAGTACTTC. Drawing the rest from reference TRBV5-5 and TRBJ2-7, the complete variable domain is DAGVTQSPTHLIKTRGQQVTLRCSPISGHKSVSWYQQVLGQGPQFIFQYYEKEERGRGNFPDRFSARQFPNYSSELNVNALLLGDSALYLCASSPRLVYEQYFGPGTRLTVT.

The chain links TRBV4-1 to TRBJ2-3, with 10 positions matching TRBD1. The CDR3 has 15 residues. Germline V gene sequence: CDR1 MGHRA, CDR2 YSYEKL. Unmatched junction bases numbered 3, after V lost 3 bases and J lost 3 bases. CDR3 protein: CASSHSGQGTDTQYF. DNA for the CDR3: TGCGCCAGCAGCCACTCGGGACAGGGGACAGATACGCAGTATTTT.

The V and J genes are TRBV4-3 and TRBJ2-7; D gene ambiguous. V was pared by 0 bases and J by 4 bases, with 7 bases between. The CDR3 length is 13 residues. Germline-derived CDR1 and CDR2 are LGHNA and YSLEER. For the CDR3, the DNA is TGCGCCAGCAGCCAAGATTCCCAATACGAGCAGTACTTC. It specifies CASSQDSQYEQYF.

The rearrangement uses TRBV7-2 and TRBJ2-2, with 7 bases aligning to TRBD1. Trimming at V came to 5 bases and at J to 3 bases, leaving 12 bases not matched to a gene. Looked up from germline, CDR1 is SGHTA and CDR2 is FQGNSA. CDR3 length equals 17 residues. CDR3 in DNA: TGTGCCAGCAGCCCGGGACAGTGGGGAGAATACACCGGGGAGCTGTTTTTT. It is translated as CASSPGQWGEYTGELFF.

This chain's CDR3 is CASSLLASETQYF. CDR3 in DNA: TGTGCCAGCAGCTTACTAGCATCAGAGACCCAGTACTTC. The chain joins TRBV5-5 to TRBJ2-5; maybe TRBD2 (6 bases). The V end lost 2 bases, the J end lost 4 bases, and 9 bases lay between the germline ends. Per germline, CDR1 SGHKS and CDR2 YYEKEE (reference sequence). This CDR3 spans 13 amino acids.

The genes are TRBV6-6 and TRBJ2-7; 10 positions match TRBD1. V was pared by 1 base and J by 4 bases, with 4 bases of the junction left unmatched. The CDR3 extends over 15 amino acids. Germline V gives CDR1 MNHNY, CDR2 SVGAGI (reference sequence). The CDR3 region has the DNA TGTGCCAGCAGTTACTACGGGACAGGGGAGTACGAGCAGTACTTC. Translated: CASSYYGTGEYEQYF.

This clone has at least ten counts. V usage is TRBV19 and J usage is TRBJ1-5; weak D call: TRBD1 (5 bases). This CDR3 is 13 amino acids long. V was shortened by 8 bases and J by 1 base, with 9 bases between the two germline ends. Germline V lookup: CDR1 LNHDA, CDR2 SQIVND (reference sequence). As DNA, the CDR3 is TGTGCCAGTTCTCGACAGAGCAATCAGCCCCAGCATTTT. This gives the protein CASSRQSNQPQHF.

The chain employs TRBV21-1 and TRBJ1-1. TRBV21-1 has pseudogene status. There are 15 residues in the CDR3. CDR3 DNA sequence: TGTGCCAGCATCCACCGGGACGGCCCTTGGACTGAAGCTTTCTTT. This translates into CASIHRDGPWTEAFF.

The CDR3 DNA follows: TGTGCCAGCAGCCTGGATGGACAGGGATACGAGCAGTACTTC. As protein: CASSLDGQGYEQYF. The V gene is TRBV9, the J gene TRBJ2-7; 8 bases align to TRBD1. Germline V gives CDR1 SGDLS, CDR2 YYNGEE. The CDR3 loop spans 14 amino acids. The V gene end was trimmed by 4 bases and the J gene end by 4 bases; junction bases not matched to a gene: 7.

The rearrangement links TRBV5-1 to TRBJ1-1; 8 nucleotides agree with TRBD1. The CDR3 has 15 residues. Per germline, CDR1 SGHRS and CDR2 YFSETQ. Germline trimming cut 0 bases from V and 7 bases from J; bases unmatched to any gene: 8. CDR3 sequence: CASSLATTGDGEAFF. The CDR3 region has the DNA TGCGCCAGCAGCTTGGCCACGACAGGGGACGGTGAAGCTTTCTTT.

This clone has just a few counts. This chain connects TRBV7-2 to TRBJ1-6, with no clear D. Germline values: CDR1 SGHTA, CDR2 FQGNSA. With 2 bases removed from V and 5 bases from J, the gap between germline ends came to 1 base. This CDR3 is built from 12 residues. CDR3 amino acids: CASSLNNSPLHF. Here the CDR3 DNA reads TGTGCCAGCAGCTTAAATAATTCACCCCTCCACTTT.

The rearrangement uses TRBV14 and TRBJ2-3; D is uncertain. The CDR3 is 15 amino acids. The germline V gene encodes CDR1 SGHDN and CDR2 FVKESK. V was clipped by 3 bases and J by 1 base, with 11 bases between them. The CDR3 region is CASSQGRLGTDTQYF. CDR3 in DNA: TGTGCCAGCAGCCAGGGCCGGTTGGGCACAGATACGCAGTATTTT.

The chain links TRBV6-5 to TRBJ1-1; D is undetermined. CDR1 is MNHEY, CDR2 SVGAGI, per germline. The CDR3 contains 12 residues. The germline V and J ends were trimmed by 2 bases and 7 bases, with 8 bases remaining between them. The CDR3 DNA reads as TGTGCCAGCAGTTACGCCGGTGGTGAAGCTTTCTTT. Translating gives CASSYAGGEAFF.

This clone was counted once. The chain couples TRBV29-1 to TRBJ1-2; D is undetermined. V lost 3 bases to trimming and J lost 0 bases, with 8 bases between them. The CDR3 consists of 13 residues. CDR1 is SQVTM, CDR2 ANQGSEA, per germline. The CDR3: CSVDVWTNYGYTF. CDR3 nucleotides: TGCAGCGTTGATGTGTGGACTAACTATGGCTACACCTTC.

Written as DNA, the CDR3 is TGTGCCAGCAGCCTGGGGGACGCCCGTAATCGGGGCGAGCAGTACTTC. It encodes CASSLGDARNRGEQYF. This chain links TRBV25-1 with TRBJ2-7, with D tentatively TRBD1 or TRBD2 (5 bases each). This CDR3 spans 16 amino acids. Per the germline V gene, CDR1 is MGHDK and CDR2 is SYGVNS. V was trimmed by 6 bases and J by 6 bases, leaving 24 bases between them.